This T cell receptor (beta chain) came from a study of control samples from healthy donors and cancer patients. Trimming took 4 bases from V and 5 from J, leaving 9 bases between them. Germline-derived CDR1 and CDR2 are MNHEY and SMNVEV (reference sequence). The CDR3 contains 13 residues. The repertoire was sequenced with immunoSEQ multiplex PCR; TCRdb's copy has only in-frame clones and lacks some. This sample carries around 110,000 clones, roughly 91% of them seen once, and the ten largest clones take 2% to 2.5%. The clonotype comes from a woman in her 70s in good health. The J gene is TRBJ1-5, the V gene TRBV27, with unresolved D. Material: blood. As DNA, the CDR3 is TGTGCCAGCAGTTCGACCCGATATCAGCCCCAGCATTTT. Encoded protein: CASSSTRYQPQHF.